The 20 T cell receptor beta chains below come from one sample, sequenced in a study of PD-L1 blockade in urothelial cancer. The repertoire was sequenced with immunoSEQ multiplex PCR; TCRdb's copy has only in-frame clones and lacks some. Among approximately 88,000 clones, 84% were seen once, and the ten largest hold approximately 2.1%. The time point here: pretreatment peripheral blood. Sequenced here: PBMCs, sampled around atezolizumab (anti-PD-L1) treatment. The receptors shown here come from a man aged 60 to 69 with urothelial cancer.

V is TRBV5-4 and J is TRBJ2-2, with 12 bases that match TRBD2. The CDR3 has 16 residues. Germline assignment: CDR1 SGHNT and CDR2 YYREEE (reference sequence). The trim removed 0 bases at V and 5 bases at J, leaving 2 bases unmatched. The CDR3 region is CASSLVTSGRTGELFF. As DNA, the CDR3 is TGTGCCAGCAGCTTGGTTACTAGCGGGAGGACCGGGGAGCTGTTTTTT.

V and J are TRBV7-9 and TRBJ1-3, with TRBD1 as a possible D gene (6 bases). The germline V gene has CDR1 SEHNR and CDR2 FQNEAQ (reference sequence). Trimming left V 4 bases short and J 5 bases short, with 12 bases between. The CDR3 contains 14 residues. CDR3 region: CASSSYRDRNTIYF. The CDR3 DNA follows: TGTGCCAGCAGCTCCTACAGGGACCGAAACACCATATATTTT.

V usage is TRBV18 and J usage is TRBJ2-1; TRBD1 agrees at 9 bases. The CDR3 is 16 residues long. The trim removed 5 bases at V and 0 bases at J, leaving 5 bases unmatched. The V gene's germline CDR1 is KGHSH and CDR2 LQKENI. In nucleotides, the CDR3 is TGTGCCAGCTCATCCGGACAGGGGAGCTCCTACAATGAGCAGTTCTTC. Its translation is CASSSGQGSSYNEQFF.

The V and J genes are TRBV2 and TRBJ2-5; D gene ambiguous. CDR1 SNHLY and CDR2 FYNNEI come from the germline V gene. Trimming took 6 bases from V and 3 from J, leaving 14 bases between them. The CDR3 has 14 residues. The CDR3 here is CASRLRGGKETQYF. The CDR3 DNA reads TGTGCCAGCAGGTTACGCGGTGGTAAAGAGACCCAGTACTTC. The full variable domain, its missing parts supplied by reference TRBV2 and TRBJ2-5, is EPEVTQTPSHQVTQMGQEVILRCVPISNHLYFYWYRQILGQKVEFLVSFYNNEISEKSEIFDDQFSVERPDGSNFTLKIRSTKLEDSAMYFCASRLRGGKETQYFGPGTRLLVL.

The CDR3 DNA follows: TGTGCCAGCAGCTTGGCAGGACAGGGAGAGACCCAGTACTTC. This codes for CASSLAGQGETQYF. The J gene is TRBJ2-5, the V gene TRBV5-6, with TRBD1 identical over 8 bases. V shed 0 bases and J 4 bases; nucleotides not matched to a gene: 2. The CDR3 covers 14 residues. Germline CDR1 SGHDT, CDR2 YYEEEE.

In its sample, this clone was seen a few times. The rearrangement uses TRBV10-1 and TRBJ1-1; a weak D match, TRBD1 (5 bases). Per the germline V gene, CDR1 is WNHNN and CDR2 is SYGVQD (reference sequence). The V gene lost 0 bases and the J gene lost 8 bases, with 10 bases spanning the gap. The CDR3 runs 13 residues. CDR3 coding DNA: TGCGCCAGCAGTGAGTCACGGGGGGTCGAAGCTTTCTTT. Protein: CASSESRGVEAFF.

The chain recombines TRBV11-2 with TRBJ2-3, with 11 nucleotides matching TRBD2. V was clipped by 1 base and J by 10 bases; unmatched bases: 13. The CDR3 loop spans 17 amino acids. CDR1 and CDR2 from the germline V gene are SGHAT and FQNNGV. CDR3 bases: TGTGCCAGCAGCTTAGTGGTAGCGGGGGGGCCGTTGAACCCGCAGTATTTT. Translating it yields CASSLVVAGGPLNPQYF.

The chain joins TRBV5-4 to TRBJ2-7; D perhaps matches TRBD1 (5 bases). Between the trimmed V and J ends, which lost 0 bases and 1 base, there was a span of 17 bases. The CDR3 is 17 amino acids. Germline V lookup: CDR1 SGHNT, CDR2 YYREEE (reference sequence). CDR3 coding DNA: TGTGCCAGCAGCTTGGGGGGCCCCAGGGTTCCATCCTACGAGCAGTACTTC. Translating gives CASSLGGPRVPSYEQYF.

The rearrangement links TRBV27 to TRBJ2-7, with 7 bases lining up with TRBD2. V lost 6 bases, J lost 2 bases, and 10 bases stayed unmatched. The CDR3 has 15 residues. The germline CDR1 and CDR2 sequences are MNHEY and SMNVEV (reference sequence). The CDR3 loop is CASRRDGSGTYEQYF. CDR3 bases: TGTGCCAGCAGGAGGGACGGGAGCGGGACCTACGAGCAGTACTTC.

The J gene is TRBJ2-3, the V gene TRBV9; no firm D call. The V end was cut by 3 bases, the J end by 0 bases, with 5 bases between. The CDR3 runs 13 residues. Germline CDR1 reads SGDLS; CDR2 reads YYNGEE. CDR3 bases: TGTGCCAGCAGCGGTTCTAGCACAGATACGCAGTATTTT. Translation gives CASSGSSTDTQYF.

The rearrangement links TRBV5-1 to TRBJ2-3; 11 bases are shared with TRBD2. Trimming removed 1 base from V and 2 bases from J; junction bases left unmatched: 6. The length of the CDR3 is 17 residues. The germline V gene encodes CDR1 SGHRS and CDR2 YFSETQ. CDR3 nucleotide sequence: TGCGCCAGCAGCTTGAGGCTAGCGGGGGGACTCACAGATACGCAGTATTTT. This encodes CASSLRLAGGLTDTQYF.

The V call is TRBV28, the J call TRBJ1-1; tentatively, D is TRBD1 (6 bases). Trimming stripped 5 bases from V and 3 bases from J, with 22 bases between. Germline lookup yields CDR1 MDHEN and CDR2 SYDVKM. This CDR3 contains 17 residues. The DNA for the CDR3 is TGTGCCAGCAGTCCCAATTACAACAGGGCAGGGTACACTGAAGCTTTCTTT. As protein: CASSPNYNRAGYTEAFF.

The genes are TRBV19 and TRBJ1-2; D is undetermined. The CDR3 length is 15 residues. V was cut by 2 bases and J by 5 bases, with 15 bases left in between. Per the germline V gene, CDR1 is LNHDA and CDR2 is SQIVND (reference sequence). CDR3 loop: CASSILSAGEYGYTF. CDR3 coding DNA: TGTGCCAGTAGTATACTATCGGCTGGGGAGTATGGCTACACCTTC.

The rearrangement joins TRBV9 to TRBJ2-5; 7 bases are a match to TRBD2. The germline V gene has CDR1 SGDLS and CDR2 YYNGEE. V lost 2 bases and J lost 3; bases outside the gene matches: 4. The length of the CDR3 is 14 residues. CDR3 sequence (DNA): TGTGCCAGCAGCGTGGGGGGGAGGGAAGAGACCCAGTACTTC. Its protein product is CASSVGGREETQYF.

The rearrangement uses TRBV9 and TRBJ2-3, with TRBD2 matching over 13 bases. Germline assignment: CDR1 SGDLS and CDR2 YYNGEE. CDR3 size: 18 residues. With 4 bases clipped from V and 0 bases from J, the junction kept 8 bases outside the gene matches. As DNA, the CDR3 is TGTGCCAGCAGCCGAGAGGGGACTAGCGGGATGAGCACAGATACGCAGTATTTT. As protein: CASSREGTSGMSTDTQYF. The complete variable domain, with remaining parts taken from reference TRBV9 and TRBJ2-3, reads DSGVTQTPKHLITATGQRVTLRCSPRSGDLSVYWYQQSLDQGLQFLIQYYNGEERAKGNILERFSAQQFPDLHSELNLSSLELGDSALYFCASSREGTSGMSTDTQYFGPGTRLTVL.

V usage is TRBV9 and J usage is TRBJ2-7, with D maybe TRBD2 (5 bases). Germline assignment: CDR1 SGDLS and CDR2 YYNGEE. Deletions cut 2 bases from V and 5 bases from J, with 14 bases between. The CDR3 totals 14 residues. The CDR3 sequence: CASSVRPHGDEQYF. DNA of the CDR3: TGTGCCAGCAGCGTGCGGCCCCACGGGGACGAGCAGTACTTC.

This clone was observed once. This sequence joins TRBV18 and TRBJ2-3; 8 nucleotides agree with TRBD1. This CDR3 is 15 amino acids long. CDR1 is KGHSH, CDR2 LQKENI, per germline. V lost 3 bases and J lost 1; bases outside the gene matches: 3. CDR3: CASSPPGQGTDTQYF. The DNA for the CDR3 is TGTGCCAGCTCACCTCCGGGACAGGGCACAGATACGCAGTATTTT.

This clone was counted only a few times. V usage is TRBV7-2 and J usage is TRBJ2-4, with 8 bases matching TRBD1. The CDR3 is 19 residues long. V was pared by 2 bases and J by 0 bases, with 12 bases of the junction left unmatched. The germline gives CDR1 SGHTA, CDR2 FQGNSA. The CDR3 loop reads CASSLRTGTGELAKNIQYF. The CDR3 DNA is TGTGCCAGCAGCTTACGGACCGGGACAGGAGAACTAGCCAAAAACATTCAGTACTTC. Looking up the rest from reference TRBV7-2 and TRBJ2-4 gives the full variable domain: GAGVSQSPSNKVTEKGKDVELRCDPISGHTALYWYRQSLGQGLEFLIYFQGNSAPDKSGLPSDRFSAERTGGSVSTLTIQRTQQEDSAVYLCASSLRTGTGELAKNIQYFGAGTRLSVL.

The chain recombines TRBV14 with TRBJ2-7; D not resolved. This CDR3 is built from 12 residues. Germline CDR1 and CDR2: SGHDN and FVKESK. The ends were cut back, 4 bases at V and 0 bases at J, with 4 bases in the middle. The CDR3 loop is CASSPSSYEQYF. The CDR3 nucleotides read TGTGCCAGCAGCCCCTCCTCCTACGAGCAGTACTTC.

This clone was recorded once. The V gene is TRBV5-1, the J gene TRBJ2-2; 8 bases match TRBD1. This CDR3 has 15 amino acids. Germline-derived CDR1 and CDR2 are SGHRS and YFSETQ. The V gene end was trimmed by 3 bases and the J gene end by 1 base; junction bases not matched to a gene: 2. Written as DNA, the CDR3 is TGCGCCAGCAGCTACGGACAGGGGAACACCGGGGAGCTGTTTTTT. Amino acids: CASSYGQGNTGELFF.